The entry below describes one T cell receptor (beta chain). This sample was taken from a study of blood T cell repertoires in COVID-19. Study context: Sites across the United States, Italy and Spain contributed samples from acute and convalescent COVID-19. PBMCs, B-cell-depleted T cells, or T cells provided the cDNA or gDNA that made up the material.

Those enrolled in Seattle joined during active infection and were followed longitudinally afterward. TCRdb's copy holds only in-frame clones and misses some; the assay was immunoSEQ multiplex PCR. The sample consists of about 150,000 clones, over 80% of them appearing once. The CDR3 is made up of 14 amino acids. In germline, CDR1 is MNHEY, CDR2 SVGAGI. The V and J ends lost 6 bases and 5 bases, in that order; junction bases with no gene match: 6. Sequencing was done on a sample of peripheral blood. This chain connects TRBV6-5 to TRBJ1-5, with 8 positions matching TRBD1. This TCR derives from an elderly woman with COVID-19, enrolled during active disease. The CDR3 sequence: CASRPWTGHQPQHF. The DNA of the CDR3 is TGTGCCAGCAGACCCTGGACAGGGCATCAGCCCCAGCATTTT.